This entry lists 32 T cell receptor beta chains sequenced from one sample in a study of identical twins. One entry per CDR3 protein results from TCRdb running MiXCR on the 5' RACE reads. Found here are some 440,000 distinct CDR3 sequences, 24% of them singletons; the top ten hold 2.9%. The same data also contributed to another study, on T cells expressing NK-cell markers.

Sequencing input: CD4+ T cells sorted from blood. All receptors come from a woman younger than 35 in good health.

V is TRBV15 and J is TRBJ2-1; 7 nucleotides align to TRBD2. Trimming took 3 bases from V and 5 from J; bases not matched to a gene: 4. Germline CDR1 is LNHNV and CDR2 is YYDKDF (reference sequence). There are 14 residues in the CDR3. DNA of the CDR3: TGTGCCACCAGCAGCTTCACTAGCGACAATGAGCAGTTCTTC. Amino acid sequence: CATSSFTSDNEQFF.

The V gene is TRBV9, the J gene TRBJ2-7, with 7 nucleotides matching TRBD2. Trimming at V came to 3 bases and at J to 2 bases, leaving 5 bases not matched to a gene. The CDR3 sequence is 14 residues long. Germline CDR1 SGDLS, CDR2 YYNGEE. The CDR3 region has the DNA TGTGCCAGCAGCGCCTTGGGACTACCCTACGAGCAGTACTTC. Protein: CASSALGLPYEQYF.

The rearrangement links TRBV5-1 to TRBJ2-5; 7 bases line up with TRBD1. Looked up from germline, CDR1 is SGHRS and CDR2 is YFSETQ. This CDR3 has 13 amino acids. The junction had 6 bases not matched to a gene; V was cut back by 5 bases and J by 5 bases. The CDR3 nucleotides read TGCGCCAGCAGGAGAGGGGGCTCGGAGACCCAGTACTTC. Amino acid sequence: CASRRGGSETQYF.

This clonotype came up a few times. The chain carries TRBV6-6 and TRBJ2-2, with D possibly being TRBD1 (7 bases). Looked up from germline, CDR1 is MNHNY and CDR2 is SVGAGI (reference sequence). The CDR3 is made up of 13 amino acids. V was clipped by 11 bases and J by 3 bases, with 13 bases between them. The CDR3 DNA sequence: TGTGCCGGTCAGGGGGGCGACACCGGGGAGCTGTTTTTT. Amino acids: CAGQGGDTGELFF.

This clonotype was picked up a small number of times. The chain employs TRBV6-2 or TRBV6-3 and TRBJ2-1; a possible D gene is TRBD2 (6 bases). Trimming took 7 bases from V and 6 from J, leaving 22 bases between them. Looked up from germline, CDR1 is MNHEY and CDR2 is SVGEGT. This CDR3 has 16 amino acids. This chain's CDR3 is CASNHLLRDSGNEQFF. CDR3 nucleotides: TGTGCCAGCAATCATCTCCTCCGGGACTCCGGCAATGAGCAGTTCTTC.

This clonotype came up a few times. The rearrangement joins TRBV5-6 to TRBJ2-2; D possibly corresponds to TRBD2 (5 bases). The V end was cut by 5 bases, the J end by 6 bases, with 23 bases between. The CDR3 extends over 17 amino acids. Germline V gene data show CDR1 as SGHDT and CDR2 as YYEEEE. CDR3 in amino acids: CASRSGGSSSDSGELFF. CDR3 bases: TGTGCCAGCAGATCGGGCGGGTCTAGCTCGGATTCCGGGGAGCTGTTTTTT.

This clonotype was detected only a few times. This rearrangement joins TRBV6-6 to TRBJ1-1; D perhaps matches TRBD1 (6 bases). V gave up 10 bases and J gave up 8 bases, with 20 bases separating them. Germline V CDR1 and CDR2: MNHNY, SVGAGI (reference sequence). This CDR3 contains 13 residues. The CDR3 protein is CATSRGDLSEAFF. DNA of the CDR3: TGTGCCACCTCTAGGGGGGATCTATCCGAAGCTTTCTTT.

This clonotype was seen only a few times. V gene TRBV20-1 combines with J gene TRBJ1-1; D uncertain. The CDR3 contains 13 residues. The ends were cut back, 3 bases at V and 11 bases at J, with 19 bases in the middle. Germline V gene data show CDR1 as DFQATT and CDR2 as SNEGSKA (reference sequence). Written as DNA, the CDR3 is TGCAGTGCTAGGCCAATCGGGATCTACGGTGCTTTCTTT. Its protein is CSARPIGIYGAFF.

This clonotype was observed at least ten times. The V and J genes are TRBV5-1 and TRBJ1-1; no clear D. V lost 0 bases to trimming and J lost 1 base, with 7 bases between them. Germline V gene data show CDR1 as SGHRS and CDR2 as YFSETQ. The CDR3 runs 14 residues. The CDR3 nucleotides read TGCGCCAGCAGCTTGGGGGTAGGGAACACTGAAGCTTTCTTT. It codes for CASSLGVGNTEAFF.

This clonotype was seen a handful of times. V usage is TRBV12-3 or TRBV12-4 and J usage is TRBJ1-1; unclear D gene. The V end was cut by 6 bases, the J end by 3 bases, with 11 bases between. The CDR3 has 13 amino acids. The DNA of the CDR3 is TGTGCCAGCAGACCCACAGCGGACACTGAAGCTTTCTTT. Amino acids: CASRPTADTEAFF.

The V gene is TRBV4-3, the J gene TRBJ2-5; TRBD2 matches at 13 bases. The CDR3 covers 18 residues. Germline CDR1 reads LGHNA; CDR2 reads YSLEER. V lost 0 bases to trimming and J lost 0 bases; unmatched junction nucleotides: 4. CDR3 sequence reads: CASSQDQLAGGYQETQYF. For the CDR3, the DNA is TGCGCCAGCAGCCAAGATCAACTAGCGGGAGGGTACCAAGAGACCCAGTACTTC.

The J gene is TRBJ2-2, the V gene TRBV7-2; 8 positions agree with TRBD1. CDR3 length: 15 residues. Germline CDR1 reads SGHTA; CDR2 reads FQGNSA. Trimming removed 4 bases from V and 6 bases from J; junction bases left unmatched: 7. Here the CDR3 reads CASSSQGARAGELFF. The CDR3 DNA reads TGTGCCAGCAGCTCTCAGGGGGCGAGAGCCGGGGAGCTGTTTTTT.

The chain is built from TRBV11-2 and TRBJ2-1; 9 bases fit TRBD2. Germline assignment: CDR1 SGHAT and CDR2 FQNNGV. The CDR3 contains 18 residues. The J segment lost 4 bases and the V segment lost 6 bases, leaving 16 bases of the junction unmatched. In DNA, the CDR3 is TGTGCCAGCAGTCTCGGGGCACTAGCGGGTTACAGGTACAATGAGCAGTTCTTC. This translates into CASSLGALAGYRYNEQFF.

The chain recombines TRBV10-3 with TRBJ2-3, with 10 bases lining up with TRBD2. The ends lost 2 bases at V and 2 bases at J; junction bases unmatched: 10. The CDR3 has 18 amino acids. Germline V gene sequence: CDR1 ENHRY, CDR2 SYGVKD. In DNA, the CDR3 is TGTGCCATCAGTGAGCCGTGGCTAGCGGGGGCGACCACAGATACGCAGTATTTT. It is translated as CAISEPWLAGATTDTQYF.

There are a few counts of this clonotype. The rearrangement uses TRBV5-5 and TRBJ2-7, with 7 bases that match TRBD1. V trimming: 3 bases; J trimming: 0 bases; junction bases outside the gene matches: 9. The CDR3 loop spans 16 amino acids. The germline gives CDR1 SGHKS, CDR2 YYEKEE (reference sequence). The chain's CDR3 is CASSSSWGQSSYEQYF. The CDR3 DNA is TGTGCCAGCAGCTCAAGTTGGGGACAGAGCTCCTACGAGCAGTACTTC.

The rearrangement links TRBV20-1 to TRBJ2-3; the match to TRBD2 covers 9 bases. The CDR3 contains 19 residues. Germline-derived CDR1 and CDR2 are DFQATT and SNEGSKA (reference sequence). Losses at the gene ends were 3 bases for V and 4 bases for J; bases not matched to a gene: 20. DNA of the CDR3: TGCAGTGCTAGTAGCTGGTCGGGAGCGGGAGGTTGGAGGCCAGATACGCAGTATTTT. Protein product: CSASSWSGAGGWRPDTQYF.

The genes are TRBV2 and TRBJ1-2; D possibly corresponds to TRBD1 (6 bases). Germline CDR1 and CDR2: SNHLY and FYNNEI. The CDR3 spans 15 residues. Trimming stripped 5 bases from V and 3 bases from J, with 16 bases between. In DNA, the CDR3 is TGTGCCAGCAGTCTGAGGGGGATGGGGCACTATGGCTACACCTTC. Protein: CASSLRGMGHYGYTF.

This clonotype occurred a few times. V gene TRBV3-1 combines with J gene TRBJ2-2; 8 positions match TRBD2. The CDR3 length is 15 residues. Trimming at V came to 8 bases and at J to 5 bases, leaving 10 bases not matched to a gene. The germline V gene has CDR1 LGHDT and CDR2 YNNKEL (reference sequence). CDR3 loop: CASSLRGGRTGELFF. The CDR3 coding sequence is TGTGCCAGCTCTCTCCGCGGGGGGCGAACCGGGGAGCTGTTTTTT.

The chain recombines TRBV11-3 with TRBJ2-5; D possibly matches TRBD1 or TRBD2 (5 bases each). CDR1 and CDR2 from the germline V gene are SGHNT and YENEEA. CDR3 length equals 15 residues. The germline V and J ends were trimmed by 0 bases and 9 bases, with 17 bases remaining between them. Here the CDR3 reads CASSLEPGPGKAQYF. The CDR3 bases are TGTGCCAGCAGCTTAGAACCGGGACCTGGTAAAGCCCAGTACTTC.

This clonotype turned up a few times. The J gene is TRBJ2-3, the V gene TRBV6-1, with 13 bases identical to TRBD2. After removal of 5 bases from V and 3 bases from J, the junction contained 5 bases not matched to a gene. The CDR3 has 16 amino acids. CDR1 MNHNS and CDR2 SASEGT come from the germline V gene. CDR3 sequence (DNA): TGTGCCAGCAGTCGGACTAGCGGGAGTCTGACAGATACGCAGTATTTT. This sequence encodes CASSRTSGSLTDTQYF.

The table lists this clonotype with a few counts. The chain carries TRBV5-1 and TRBJ2-3, with a tentative D call TRBD2 (6 bases). V shed 3 bases and J shed 4 bases, with 15 bases lying between them. This CDR3 spans 15 amino acids. The germline V gene has CDR1 SGHRS and CDR2 YFSETQ. DNA for the CDR3: TGCGCCAGCAGCTCGTTGGCGGGAACCCCAGATACGCAGTATTTT. It is translated as CASSSLAGTPDTQYF.

This rearrangement joins TRBV27 to TRBJ1-6; possible D gene TRBD1, 5 bases. Trimming took 2 bases from V and 7 from J, leaving 15 bases between them. Per the germline V gene, CDR1 is MNHEY and CDR2 is SMNVEV (reference sequence). The CDR3 covers 16 residues. The CDR3 spells CASSLIGEGPNSPLHF. The CDR3 region has the DNA TGTGCCAGCAGTTTAATCGGGGAGGGGCCCAATTCACCCCTCCACTTT.

The genes are TRBV6-5 and TRBJ2-1, with D perhaps TRBD1 (6 bases). The germline CDR1 and CDR2 sequences are MNHEY and SVGAGI. The CDR3 extends over 16 amino acids. V was trimmed by 0 bases and J by 6 bases, leaving 15 bases between them. In DNA form, the CDR3 reads TGTGCCAGCAGTTACTCCCCACTCCTAGGGGGCAATGAGCAGTTCTTC. Protein: CASSYSPLLGGNEQFF.

This clonotype showed up just a few times. The V call is TRBV20-1, the J call TRBJ1-1, with a weak D call TRBD1 (6 bases). V was clipped by 6 bases and J by 4 bases, with 12 bases between them. Per germline, CDR1 DFQATT and CDR2 SNEGSKA (reference sequence). This CDR3 has 12 amino acids. In nucleotides, the CDR3 is TGCAGTGCCCAGACACAGGGCACTGAAGCTTTCTTT. Translated: CSAQTQGTEAFF.

This clonotype showed up just a few times. The genes are TRBV5-1 and TRBJ2-5; D ambiguous. There are 12 residues in the CDR3. Germline values: CDR1 SGHRS, CDR2 YFSETQ. Trimming removed 3 bases at V and 5 bases at J, with 8 bases between. The chain's CDR3 is CASSSGWETQYF. The CDR3, as DNA: TGCGCCAGCAGCTCCGGGTGGGAGACCCAGTACTTC.

V and J are TRBV19 and TRBJ2-7, with TRBD2 as a possible D gene (7 bases). Germline-derived CDR1 and CDR2 are LNHDA and SQIVND (reference sequence). With 8 bases removed from V and 0 bases from J, the gap between germline ends came to 14 bases. The CDR3 is made up of 14 amino acids. As DNA, the CDR3 is TGTGCCAGTGGTAGGGGGGGGAACTCCTACGAGCAGTACTTC. Encoded protein: CASGRGGNSYEQYF.

V usage is TRBV12-3 or TRBV12-4 and J usage is TRBJ1-1, with D tentatively TRBD1 (6 bases). V gave up 5 bases and J gave up 10 bases, with 20 bases separating them. This CDR3 has 14 residues. In DNA, the CDR3 is TGTGCCAGCAGTCCCCGGGGGCGGCAACATGGAGCTTTCTTT. Residues: CASSPRGRQHGAFF.

This chain links TRBV4-3 with TRBJ2-1; weak D call: TRBD1 (6 bases). Germline V CDR1 and CDR2: LGHNA, YSLEER. This CDR3 is built from 15 residues. Trimming cost V 2 bases and J 4 bases, with 12 bases left between them. DNA of the CDR3: TGCGCCAGCAGCCAAACCCGGACAGCTTACAATGAGCAGTTCTTC. Protein sequence: CASSQTRTAYNEQFF.

Ten or more counts support this clonotype. This chain's CDR3 is CASSTGQGTDTQYF. CDR3 sequence (DNA): TGTGCCAGCAGTACCGGACAGGGTACAGATACGCAGTATTTT. This rearrangement joins TRBV7-3 to TRBJ2-3; 8 bases agree with TRBD1. Per the germline V gene, CDR1 is SGHTA and CDR2 is FQGTGA. Unmatched junction bases numbered 5, after V lost 6 bases and J lost 3 bases. The CDR3 consists of 14 residues.

This clonotype was detected ten times or more. The V call is TRBV6-5, the J call TRBJ1-3; TRBD1 might be the D (5 bases). The V and J ends lost 2 bases and 0 bases respectively, with 14 bases between them. CDR1 and CDR2 (germline): MNHEY, SVGAGI. This CDR3 has 17 residues. CDR3 bases: TGTGCCAGCAGTTACAGTTCCCAGGGAAGCTCTGGAAACACCATATATTTT. Translating gives CASSYSSQGSSGNTIYF.

V gene TRBV12-3 or TRBV12-4 combines with J gene TRBJ2-5; the match to TRBD1 covers 10 bases. This CDR3 comprises 17 residues. The V and J ends lost 6 bases and 3 bases, in that order; junction bases with no gene match: 13. CDR3 DNA: TGTGCCAGCAGACCCGGACAGGGGGGCTCGGCTGAAGAGACCCAGTACTTC. Amino acids: CASRPGQGGSAEETQYF.

The rearrangement uses TRBV5-1 and TRBJ2-1; 9 bases fit TRBD1. The germline gives CDR1 SGHRS, CDR2 YFSETQ. The CDR3 totals 14 residues. V shed 5 bases and J 6 bases; nucleotides not matched to a gene: 6. The CDR3 spells CASSFVDRGNEQFF. As DNA, the CDR3 is TGCGCCAGCAGTTTTGTGGACAGGGGCAATGAGCAGTTCTTC.